This T cell receptor (beta chain) emerged from a study of response to subunit inactivated influenza vaccine. TCRdb reprocessed the RT-PCR reads with MiXCR, giving one entry per CDR3 protein. Of about 540,000 distinct CDR3 sequences listed, around 21% are singletons. There are a few counts of this clonotype. This CDR3 comprises 16 residues. Per germline, CDR1 LGHNA and CDR2 YNFKEQ. Trimming took 0 bases from V and 4 from J, leaving 12 bases between them. The sample also formed part of further work on T cells expressing NK-cell markers. That paper notes: The TCR beta cDNA came from 5'RACE template switching with UMIs. Researchers got TCR beta repertoires out of sorted CD3+CD56+NKG2C+, CD3+CD56+NKG2C- and CD3+CD56-NKG2C+ T cells. Topping the CD3+CD56-NKG2C+ fraction as well were these clonotypes, in a few donors. HCMV specificity was not established for the expanded NKG2C+ T cell clones.

The chain combines TRBV4-2 with TRBJ2-2; the D gene is possibly TRBD2 (6 bases). This specimen was CD4+ T cells sorted from PBMCs, taken 12 days after vaccination. This receptor was identified in a man aged 45-65 years who received an inactivated influenza vaccine. CDR3 loop: CASSQEVGSVTGELFF. CDR3 DNA: TGTGCCAGCAGCCAAGAGGTCGGGAGCGTCACCGGGGAGCTGTTTTTT.